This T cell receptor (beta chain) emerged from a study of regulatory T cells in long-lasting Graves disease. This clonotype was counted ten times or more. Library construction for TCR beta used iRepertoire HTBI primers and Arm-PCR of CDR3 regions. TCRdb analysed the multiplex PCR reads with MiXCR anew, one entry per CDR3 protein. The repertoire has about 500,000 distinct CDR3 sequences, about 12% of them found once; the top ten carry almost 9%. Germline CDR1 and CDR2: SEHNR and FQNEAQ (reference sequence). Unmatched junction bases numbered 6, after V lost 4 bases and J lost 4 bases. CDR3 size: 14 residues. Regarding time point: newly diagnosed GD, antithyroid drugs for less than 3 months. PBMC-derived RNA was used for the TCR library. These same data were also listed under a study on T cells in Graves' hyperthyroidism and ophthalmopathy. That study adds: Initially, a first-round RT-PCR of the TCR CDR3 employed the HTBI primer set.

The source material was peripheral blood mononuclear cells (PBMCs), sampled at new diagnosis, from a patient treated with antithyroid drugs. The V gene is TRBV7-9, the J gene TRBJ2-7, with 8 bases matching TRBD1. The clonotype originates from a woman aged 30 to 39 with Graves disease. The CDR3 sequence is CASSSLDREYEQYF. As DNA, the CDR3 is TGTGCCAGCAGCTCCTTGGACAGGGAGTACGAGCAGTACTTC. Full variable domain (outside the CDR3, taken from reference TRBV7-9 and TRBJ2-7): DTGVSQNPRHKITKRGQNVTFRCDPISEHNRLYWYRQTLGQGPEFLTYFQNEAQLEKSRLLSDRFSAERPKGSFSTLEIQRTEQGDSAMYLCASSSLDREYEQYFGPGTRLTVT.